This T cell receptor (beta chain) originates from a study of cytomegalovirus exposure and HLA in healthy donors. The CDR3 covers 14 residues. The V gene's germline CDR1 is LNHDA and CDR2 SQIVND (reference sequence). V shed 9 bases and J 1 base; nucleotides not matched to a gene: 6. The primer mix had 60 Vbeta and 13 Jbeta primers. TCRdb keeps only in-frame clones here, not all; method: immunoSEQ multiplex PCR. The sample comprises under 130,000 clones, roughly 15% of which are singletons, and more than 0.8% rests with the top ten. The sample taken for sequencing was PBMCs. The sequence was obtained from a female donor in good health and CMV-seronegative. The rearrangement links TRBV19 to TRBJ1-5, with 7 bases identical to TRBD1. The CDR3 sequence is CASQDRVSNQPQHF. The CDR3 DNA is TGTGCCAGCCAAGACAGGGTCAGCAATCAGCCCCAGCATTTT.